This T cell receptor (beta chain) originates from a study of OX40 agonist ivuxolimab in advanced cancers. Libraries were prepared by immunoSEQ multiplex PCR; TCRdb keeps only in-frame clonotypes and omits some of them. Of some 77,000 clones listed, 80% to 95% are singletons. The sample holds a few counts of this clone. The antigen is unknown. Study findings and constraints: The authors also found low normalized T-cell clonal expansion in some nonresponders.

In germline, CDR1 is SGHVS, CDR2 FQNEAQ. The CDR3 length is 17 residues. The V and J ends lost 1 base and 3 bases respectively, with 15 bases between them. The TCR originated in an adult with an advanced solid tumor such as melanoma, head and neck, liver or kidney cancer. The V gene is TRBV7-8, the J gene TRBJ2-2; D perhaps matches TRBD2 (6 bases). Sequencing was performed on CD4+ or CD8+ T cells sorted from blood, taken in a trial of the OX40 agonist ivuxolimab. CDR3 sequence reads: CASSLVGGEDYTGELFF. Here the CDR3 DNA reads TGTGCCAGCAGCTTAGTGGGTGGGGAGGATTACACCGGGGAGCTGTTTTTT.